The 19 T cell receptor beta chains presented below share a single source sample, sequenced in a study of blood T cell repertoires in COVID-19. The data were produced by immunoSEQ multiplex PCR, yet TCRdb's version contains in-frame clones alone and is incomplete. This sample has approximately 350,000 clones, with around nine tenths found just once. The sample comprised peripheral blood. The receptors derive from a woman between 65 and 79 years old with COVID-19, enrolled during active disease.

CDR3 DNA sequence: TGTGCCAGCAGCTTGGTTCGGGGTGGGGGCTACACCTTC. It yields the protein CASSLVRGGGYTF. The genes are TRBV5-8 and TRBJ1-2; D call uncertain. There are 13 residues in the CDR3. Trimming took 0 bases from V and 8 from J, leaving 11 bases between them. CDR1 and CDR2 (germline): SGHTS, YDEGEE. The full variable domain, its missing parts supplied by reference TRBV5-8 and TRBJ1-2, is EAGVTQSPTHLIKTRGQQATLRCSPISGHTSVYWYQQALGLGLQFLLWYDEGEERNRGNFPPRFSGRQFPNYSSELNVNALELEDSALYLCASSLVRGGGYTFGSGTRLTVV.

The V call is TRBV5-1, the J call TRBJ1-1, with 8 bases aligning to TRBD1. This CDR3 region has 16 residues. Trimming at V came to 0 bases and at J to 0 bases, leaving 4 bases not matched to a gene. CDR1 and CDR2 (germline): SGHRS, YFSETQ. CDR3 protein: CASSLGAGGLNTEAFF. In DNA, the CDR3 is TGCGCCAGCAGCTTGGGGGCAGGGGGCTTGAACACTGAAGCTTTCTTT.

The gene calls are TRBV5-1 and TRBJ2-1; tentative D call: TRBD2 (5 bases). CDR3 size: 12 residues. Trimming removed 4 bases at V and 6 bases at J, with 8 bases between. Germline lookup yields CDR1 SGHRS and CDR2 YFSETQ. CDR3 in amino acids: CASSRGGNEQFF. Here the CDR3 DNA reads TGCGCCAGCAGCCGCGGAGGCAATGAGCAGTTCTTC.

The chain carries TRBV20-1 and TRBJ2-5, with D uncertain. Trimming took off 5 bases at V and 5 bases at J, with 9 bases between the two ends. Germline V gene data show CDR1 as DFQATT and CDR2 as SNEGSKA (reference sequence). The length of the CDR3 is 11 residues. The CDR3 protein is CSAYSRETQYF. The CDR3 DNA is TGCAGTGCTTACTCTCGGGAGACCCAGTACTTC.

This clone was counted a few times. J is TRBJ1-5 and V is TRBV19, with 8 bases that match TRBD1. CDR1 is LNHDA, CDR2 SQIVND, per germline (reference sequence). The CDR3 covers 13 residues. With 6 bases clipped from V and 2 bases from J, the junction kept 0 bases outside the gene matches. Written as DNA, the CDR3 is TGTGCCAGTAGGGACAGGGGCAATCAGCCCCAGCATTTT. This sequence encodes CASRDRGNQPQHF.

J is TRBJ1-3 and V is TRBV30, with TRBD1 matching 12 bases. CDR3 length: 16 amino acids. Germline CDR1 and CDR2: GTSNPN and SVGIG (reference sequence). The trim removed 2 bases at V and 2 bases at J, leaving 4 bases unmatched. DNA for the CDR3: TGTGCCTGGAGTAGGGACAGGGGGCTAACTGGAAACACCATATATTTT. This encodes CAWSRDRGLTGNTIYF.

The V gene is TRBV19, the J gene TRBJ1-6; D gene uncertain. V lost 5 bases to trimming and J lost 9 bases, with 14 bases between them. Germline CDR1 LNHDA, CDR2 SQIVND (reference sequence). CDR3 length: 14 amino acids. The chain's CDR3 is CASSAPYAGSPLHF. The DNA for the CDR3 is TGTGCCAGTAGTGCACCCTACGCGGGTTCACCCCTCCACTTT. The variable domain in full, completed from reference TRBV19 and TRBJ1-6, reads DGGITQSPKYLFRKEGQNVTLSCEQNLNHDAMYWYRQDPGQGLRLIYYSQIVNDFQKGDIAEGYSVSREKKESFPLTVTSAQKNPTAFYLCASSAPYAGSPLHFGNGTRLTVT.

The chain joins TRBV6-5 to TRBJ1-4, with D perhaps TRBD1 (5 bases). The CDR3 consists of 14 residues. Germline assignment: CDR1 MNHEY and CDR2 SVGAGI. The V and J ends lost 6 bases and 7 bases respectively, with 15 bases between them. The CDR3 sequence is CASSLRARGEKLFF. CDR3 DNA: TGTGCCAGCAGCCTCCGAGCTAGGGGTGAAAAACTGTTTTTT.

The genes are TRBV27 and TRBJ1-5, with 8 bases fitting TRBD1. The length of the CDR3 is 13 residues. The V gene end was trimmed by 5 bases and the J gene end by 6 bases; junction bases not matched to a gene: 3. CDR1 MNHEY and CDR2 SMNVEV come from the germline V gene (reference sequence). The CDR3 sequence: CASSLDRGQPQHF. In DNA form, the CDR3 reads TGTGCCAGCAGTCTCGACAGGGGTCAGCCCCAGCATTTT.

In its sample, this clone was seen a few times. V is TRBV9 and J is TRBJ2-7, with a weak D call TRBD1 (6 bases). Germline CDR1 SGDLS, CDR2 YYNGEE. CDR3 length: 14 amino acids. Trimming took off 4 bases at V and 2 bases at J, with 13 bases between the two ends. CDR3 protein: CASSPRTVTYEQYF. Written as DNA, the CDR3 is TGTGCCAGCAGCCCCCGGACAGTTACCTACGAGCAGTACTTC.

This chain uses TRBV5-1 with TRBJ2-1; D might be TRBD2 (5 bases). Between the trimmed V and J ends, which lost 6 bases and 6 bases, there was a span of 13 bases. The CDR3 length is 13 residues. Per the germline V gene, CDR1 is SGHRS and CDR2 is YFSETQ. CDR3 bases: TGCGCCAGCATGGTTGCGGCGGGCAATGAGCAGTTCTTC. This encodes CASMVAAGNEQFF.

The chain is built from TRBV3-1 (or the pseudogene TRBV3-2) and TRBJ1-6, with D hard to call. Germline V lookup: CDR1 LGHDT, CDR2 YNNKEL (reference sequence). CDR3 length: 16 amino acids. The V end was cut by 0 bases, the J end by 8 bases, with 14 bases between. CDR3 sequence (DNA): TGTGCCAGCAGCCAAGATAGACAATTCATGGATTCACCCCTCCACTTT. Translating gives CASSQDRQFMDSPLHF.

The V call is TRBV28, the J call TRBJ1-5; D perhaps matches TRBD1 (5 bases). Trimming cost V 6 bases and J 2 bases, with 14 bases left between them. CDR1 is MDHEN, CDR2 SYDVKM, per germline. The CDR3 is 15 residues long. CDR3 sequence (DNA): TGTGCCAGCAGACATTCGACGGGGGGCAATCAGCCCCAGCATTTT. Its protein product is CASRHSTGGNQPQHF.

This clone appeared a single time. The CDR3 region has the DNA TGTGCCAGCAGCTTGGAGCGGGGGAGCAATGAGCAGTTCTTC. Amino acids: CASSLERGSNEQFF. J is TRBJ2-1 and V is TRBV5-4; 8 bases match TRBD2. The germline gives CDR1 SGHNT, CDR2 YYREEE (reference sequence). J lost 6 bases, V lost 0 bases, and 2 bases had no gene match. This CDR3 is built from 14 residues.

The chain uses TRBV28 and TRBJ1-2; D may be TRBD1 (6 bases). The germline V and J ends were trimmed by 2 bases and 8 bases, with 12 bases remaining between them. Germline assignment: CDR1 MDHEN and CDR2 SYDVKM. The CDR3 runs to 13 residues. CDR3 in amino acids: CASSLQGRGGYTF. CDR3 nucleotide sequence: TGTGCCAGCAGTTTACAGGGGCGAGGGGGCTACACCTTC.

The gene calls are TRBV9 and TRBJ1-3; a possible D gene is TRBD1 (6 bases). Trimming stripped 0 bases from V and 4 bases from J, with 11 bases between. The CDR3 spans 15 residues. Germline CDR1 SGDLS, CDR2 YYNGEE. The CDR3 loop reads CASSVVPGAGNTIYF. The CDR3 DNA reads TGTGCCAGCAGCGTAGTTCCAGGGGCAGGAAACACCATATATTTT.

CDR3 nucleotide sequence: TGTGCCAGCAGGTATGGGACAGGGGTGTCCAGCACAGATACGCAGTATTTT. Its translation: CASRYGTGVSSTDTQYF. The chain couples TRBV5-5 to TRBJ2-3; 10 nucleotides match TRBD1. Germline CDR1 reads SGHKS; CDR2 reads YYEKEE (reference sequence). CDR3 size: 17 residues. V lost 5 bases and J lost 0; bases outside the gene matches: 9.

This chain uses TRBV13 with TRBJ2-3; 9 bases are a match to TRBD2. Germline CDR1 reads PRHDT; CDR2 reads FYEKMQ (reference sequence). The CDR3 loop spans 15 amino acids. Trimming took 8 bases from V and 4 from J; bases not matched to a gene: 10. CDR3 nucleotide sequence: TGTGCCAGCGGGCGCGGGGGGGTTCGGGCAGATACGCAGTATTTT. Residues: CASGRGGVRADTQYF.

The chain has TRBV18 and TRBJ1-1; D gene ambiguous. The CDR3 spans 16 residues. Trimming removed 3 bases from V and 6 bases from J, with 20 bases in between. Looked up from germline, CDR1 is KGHSH and CDR2 is LQKENI. The CDR3 DNA sequence: TGTGCCAGCTCACCCCTCTCCAGCGGCACTTATTCTGAAGCTTTCTTT. Protein sequence: CASSPLSSGTYSEAFF.